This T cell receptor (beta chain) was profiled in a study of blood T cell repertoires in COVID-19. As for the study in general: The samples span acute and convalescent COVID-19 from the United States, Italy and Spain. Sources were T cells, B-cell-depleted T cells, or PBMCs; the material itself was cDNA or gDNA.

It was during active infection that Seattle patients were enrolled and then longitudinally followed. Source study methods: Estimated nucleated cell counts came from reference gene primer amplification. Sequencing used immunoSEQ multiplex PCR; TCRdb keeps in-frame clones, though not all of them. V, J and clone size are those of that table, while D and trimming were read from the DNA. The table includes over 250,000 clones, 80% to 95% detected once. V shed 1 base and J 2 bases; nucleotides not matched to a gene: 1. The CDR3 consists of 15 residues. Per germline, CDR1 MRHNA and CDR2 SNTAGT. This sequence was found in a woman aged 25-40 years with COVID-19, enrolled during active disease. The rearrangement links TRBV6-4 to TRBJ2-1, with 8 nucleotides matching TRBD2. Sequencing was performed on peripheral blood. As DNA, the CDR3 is TGTGCCAGCAGTGACTTTAGCGGGGCCTACAATGAGCAGTTCTTC. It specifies CASSDFSGAYNEQFF.